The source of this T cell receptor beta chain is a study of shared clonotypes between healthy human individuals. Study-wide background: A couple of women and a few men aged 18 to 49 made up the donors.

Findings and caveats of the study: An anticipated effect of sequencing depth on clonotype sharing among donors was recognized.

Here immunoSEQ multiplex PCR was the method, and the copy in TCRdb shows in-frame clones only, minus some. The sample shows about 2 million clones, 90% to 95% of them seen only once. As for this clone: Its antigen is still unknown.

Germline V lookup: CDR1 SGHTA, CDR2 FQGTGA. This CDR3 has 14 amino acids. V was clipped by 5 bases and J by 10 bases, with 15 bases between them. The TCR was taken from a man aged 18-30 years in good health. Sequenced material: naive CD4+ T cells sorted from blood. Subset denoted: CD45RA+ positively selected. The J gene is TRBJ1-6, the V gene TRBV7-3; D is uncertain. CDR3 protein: CASSLRSAESPLHF. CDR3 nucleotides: TGTGCCAGCAGCCTTCGGTCGGCTGAGTCACCCCTCCACTTT.